This T cell receptor beta chain was sequenced in a study of T cell responses to AZD1222 COVID-19 vaccine. General study results and limits: Donors were mostly white British, more females; clonal diversity possibly underestimated. Spike-specific TCR breadth rose after two AZD1222 doses, and depth rose as well. Distributed over spike, vaccine-associated CD4 TCRs predominated at 160-218 and 743-854.

A note on this clone: Its matching antigen is unknown.

Germline V CDR1 and CDR2: MNHEY, SVGAGI. The CDR3 sequence is 15 residues long. The germline V and J ends were trimmed by 8 bases and 2 bases, with 15 bases remaining between them. The assay was immunoSEQ multiplex PCR, and TCRdb's table has in-frame clones only and misses some. In the table there are 100,000 or so clones, roughly 90% of which are singletons. The clonotype originates from an adult in good health. Sequencing used peripheral blood, obtained on day 0 of AZD1222 vaccination. The chain employs TRBV6-5 and TRBJ2-2; maybe TRBD2 (6 bases). The CDR3 sequence is CASFGGTKNTGELFF. In nucleotides, the CDR3 is TGTGCCAGCTTTGGCGGGACCAAAAACACCGGGGAGCTGTTTTTT.